This T cell receptor beta chain came from a study of T cell clones after liver transplantation (dated by TCRdb to the late 2010s). Broadly, across the study: The samples were obtained from ITN030ST, a randomized trial that attempted immunosuppression withdrawal within 2 years after liver transplantation. Of the eight recipients, a few were HCV-positive, while the remaining recipients had been transplanted for non-autoimmune, non-viral indications. A cohort of 8 liver transplant recipients was studied, of whom 3 were classified as tolerant and 5 as non-tolerant. Donor-reactive T cell clones were identified using TCRbeta sequencing after a pre-transplant mixed lymphocyte reaction and were then followed in post-transplant blood. Blood samples were collected pre-transplant, pre-randomization before withdrawal, and post-randomization after either complete withdrawal or failed withdrawal. No induction therapy was given to the subjects, and standard immunosuppression was administered until randomization at 12-24 months post-transplant. Third party-reactive TCRbeta sequences were also identified from pre-transplant MLRs to serve as an antigen-independent comparator for donor-reactive sequences. To count as tolerant, a recipient had to stay completely off immunosuppression for at least one year without liver enzymes climbing beyond twice the upper limit of normal.

Broader findings and caveats from the paper: Conclusions were preliminary, limited by small, heterogeneous patient numbers and non-standardized post-transplant time points. Because no allograft tissue specimens were available, donor-reactive T cells may have migrated into the graft instead of being deleted. Once repertoire turnover was taken into account, donor-reactive detection showed a significant reduction for CD4 in 7 of 8 subjects and for CD8 in 8 of 8. Low numbers of available donor cells limited the measurable donor-reactive repertoire in two subjects. The decline in donor-reactive sequences exceeded the decline in third party-reactive sequences, suggesting partial antigen-specific deletion that was unrelated to withdrawal success. A significant post-transplant decrease in circulating donor-reactive CD4 TCRbeta sequences was observed in 5 of 8 subjects, irrespective of tolerance or HCV status.

Thawed unstimulated PBMCs were stained for CD3, CD4 and CD8 and FACS-sorted into CD3+CD4+ and CD3+CD8+ populations. All 8 studied subjects were randomized to immunosuppression withdrawal. The Qiagen DNeasy Blood and Tissue Kit was used for isolation of genomic DNA. Including the terminal cysteine and phenylalanine, the CDR3 comprises 14 residues. Left in the record is the CDR3 DNA by itself, 42 bases read in frame from the first base. Via the germline V gene (reference sequence), CDR1 is MNHEY and CDR2 SMNVEV. Between the V and J ends, shortened by 5 bases and 3 bases respectively, the junction contains 8 bases. Frozen genomic DNA underwent high-throughput TCRbeta CDR3 sequencing by immunoSEQ, including PCR amplification, mapping, bias correction and internal controls. The study's processing was this. Productive rearrangements were kept, and unique TCRbeta sequences were defined by CDR3 nucleotide sequence plus V and J gene. For classification of a sequence as donor-reactive, at least 5-fold expansion in CFSE-low cells relative to unstimulated pre-transplant cells and a frequency of at least 0.01% were required. Minimum frequency thresholds were set for each subject on the basis of the unstimulated sample with the lowest template count, so that a detection power of at least 90% was ensured. Jensen-Shannon divergence between the top 1000 TCRbeta sequences after and before transplant was used to measure repertoire turnover. Changes in detection of donor-reactive sequences were assessed with two-sided Fisher's exact tests. TCRdb stores this immuneACCESS table with in-frame sequences only. Part of the clones is absent; in the studies checked, under half of the shortfall reflects unresolved V genes, and no reason is known for the rest. That table supplies the V and J calls and clone size; D and trimming were determined from the DNA. Present in this sample are 75,000 to 95,000 clones, roughly 84% of which were seen just once. The ten largest clones take up 2% to 2.5% of the sample.

Points on this clone: The specificity of this receptor is unknown. No base-level quality is on record; no much larger clone is a single base apart.

The material was CD4+ T cells from blood, obtained about 50 months after liver transplant. The rearrangement joined TRBV27 to TRBJ1-6; the D segment cannot be called with confidence. This receptor was obtained from a human patient who received a liver transplant. After a transplant, the donor of the graft may account for some T cells. In nucleotide form, the sequence is TGTGCCAGCAGTGTCAGCGTCTATAATTCACCCCTCCACTTT. It encodes CASSVSVYNSPLHF.